The 24 T cell receptor beta chains listed next were all sequenced from one sample in a study of regulatory T cells in long-lasting Graves disease. Library construction for TCR beta used iRepertoire HTBI primers and Arm-PCR of CDR3 regions. In TCRdb, the multiplex PCR reads were re-called with MiXCR into one record per CDR3 protein. The sample has more than 300,000 distinct CDR3 sequences; roughly 16% are singletons. The time point here: newly diagnosed GD, antithyroid drugs for less than 3 months. RNA from PBMCs was the source of the TCR library. Sample: peripheral blood mononuclear cells (PBMCs), taken at new diagnosis, from a patient treated with antithyroid drugs. The receptors here all came from a female donor with Graves disease.

This clonotype was observed many times. V and J are TRBV24-1 and TRBJ2-1; D ambiguous. V was clipped by 6 bases and J by 8 bases, with 7 bases between them. The CDR3 has 11 amino acids. CDR1 and CDR2 from the germline V gene are KGHDR and SFDVKD. The CDR3 bases are TGTGCCACCAGTTTTGGTCATGAGCAGTTCTTC. Protein: CATSFGHEQFF.

The sample holds many counts of this clonotype. The genes are TRBV20-1 and TRBJ2-3, with TRBD1 as a possible D gene (5 bases). V lost 4 bases and J lost 4, with 21 bases in between. Per germline, CDR1 DFQATT and CDR2 SNEGSKA (reference sequence). This CDR3 comprises 16 residues. The CDR3 nucleotides read TGCAGTGCTACCCCAGTGACAGTGGCGGACGCAGATACGCAGTATTTT. It codes for CSATPVTVADADTQYF.

V is TRBV5-5 and J is TRBJ1-4, with 8 bases that match TRBD1. From germline, CDR1 is SGHKS and CDR2 YYEKEE (reference sequence). This CDR3 contains 15 residues. V shed 4 bases, J shed 7 bases, and the junction held 9 bases outside the gene matches. CDR3 nucleotides: TGTGCCAGCAGCCCTGGACAGGGAACTGGTGAAAAACTGTTTTTT. Amino acid sequence: CASSPGQGTGEKLFF.

This clonotype was seen ten or more times. The CDR3 DNA follows: TGTGCCAGCACTGACCGGGCGAACCCCTACGAGCAGTACTTC. It translates to CASTDRANPYEQYF. The rearrangement links TRBV12-3 or TRBV12-4 to TRBJ2-7; D is uncertain. With 7 bases removed from V and 2 bases from J, the gap between germline ends came to 15 bases. The length of the CDR3 is 14 residues.

This clonotype was seen only a few times. The chain employs TRBV20-1 and TRBJ2-2; maybe TRBD2 (6 bases). The ends were cut back, 4 bases at V and 2 bases at J, with 11 bases in the middle. The CDR3 consists of 14 residues. From germline, CDR1 is DFQATT and CDR2 SNEGSKA (reference sequence). CDR3 nucleotides: TGCAGTGCTACCGGGACTGGAAACACCGGGGAGCTGTTTTTT. It is translated as CSATGTGNTGELFF.

This clonotype was found a few times. The chain is built from TRBV6-5 and TRBJ1-4; 10 bases match TRBD1. Germline V gives CDR1 MNHEY, CDR2 SVGAGI. CDR3 size: 19 residues. With V trimmed by 2 bases and J by 3 bases, 12 bases remained unmatched. The CDR3, as DNA: TGTGCCAGCAGTTACCTCGGGGGGGACAGGGGCGGGTCTAATGAAAAACTGTTTTTT. Translating it yields CASSYLGGDRGGSNEKLFF.

This clonotype came up many times. The chain links TRBV5-1 to TRBJ1-1; D is unresolved. V lost 6 bases and J 0 bases, leaving 9 bases between the germline ends. CDR1 is SGHRS, CDR2 YFSETQ, per germline. This CDR3 has 13 amino acids. CDR3 in amino acids: CASMGLMNTEAFF. In DNA, the CDR3 is TGCGCCAGCATGGGCCTTATGAACACTGAAGCTTTCTTT.

The V gene is TRBV28, the J gene TRBJ1-4; a possible D gene is TRBD1 (5 bases). The CDR3 extends over 14 amino acids. Trimming took off 8 bases at V and 10 bases at J, with 20 bases between the two ends. CDR1 and CDR2 from the germline V gene are MDHEN and SYDVKM. CDR3 sequence reads: CASASALQGGKLFF. The CDR3 DNA sequence: TGTGCCAGCGCATCAGCCCTGCAGGGTGGAAAACTGTTTTTT.

For the CDR3, the DNA is TGTGCCAGCTCACCCCGCGGAGACCCGAACACCGGGGAGCTGTTTTTT. Translating gives CASSPRGDPNTGELFF. The chain joins TRBV6-1 to TRBJ2-2; D is undetermined. The CDR3 is made up of 16 amino acids. Germline CDR1 MNHNS, CDR2 SASEGT. Deletions cut 8 bases from V and 0 bases from J, with 16 bases between.

The chain recombines TRBV7-9 with TRBJ2-1, with TRBD2 matching 12 bases. The V gene's germline CDR1 is SEHNR and CDR2 FQNEAQ (reference sequence). V trimming: 5 bases; J trimming: 11 bases; junction bases outside the gene matches: 1. This CDR3 comprises 12 residues. Here the CDR3 reads CASSGLAGQQFF. DNA for the CDR3: TGTGCCAGCAGCGGACTAGCGGGACAGCAGTTCTTC.

This clonotype was seen ten or more times. The chain employs TRBV2 and TRBJ1-4, with 9 bases lining up with TRBD1. CDR1 SNHLY and CDR2 FYNNEI come from the germline V gene. CDR3 size: 14 residues. V lost 5 bases and J lost 7; bases outside the gene matches: 5. For the CDR3, the DNA is TGTGCCAGCAGTTGGGACAGGGAATCTGAAAAACTGTTTTTT. Translating it yields CASSWDRESEKLFF.

This clonotype was found many times. The chain is built from TRBV5-1 and TRBJ1-2, with D possibly being TRBD1 (5 bases). This CDR3 has 16 amino acids. The germline gives CDR1 SGHRS, CDR2 YFSETQ. V lost 0 bases and J lost 8, with 20 bases in between. CDR3 sequence reads: CASSLEGSAGGSGYTF. CDR3 DNA sequence: TGCGCCAGCAGCTTGGAGGGGTCCGCCGGGGGGAGCGGCTACACCTTC. The entire variable domain, with the rest obtained from reference TRBV5-1 and TRBJ1-2, is as follows: KAGVTQTPRYLIKTRGQQVTLSCSPISGHRSVSWYQQTPGQGLQFLFEYFSETQRNKGNFPGRFSGRQFSNSRSEMNVSTLELGDSALYLCASSLEGSAGGSGYTFGSGTRLTVV.

This clonotype appeared many times. The chain has TRBV7-2 and TRBJ1-2; D possibly corresponds to TRBD1 (5 bases). With 8 bases removed from V and 2 bases from J, the gap between germline ends came to 18 bases. This CDR3 is built from 15 residues. Germline V CDR1 and CDR2: SGHTA, FQGNSA. CDR3: CASHLAAGRNYGYTF. The CDR3 nucleotides read TGTGCCAGCCACTTGGCAGCGGGGCGAAACTATGGCTACACCTTC.

Many counts were recorded for this clonotype. The V gene is TRBV11-2, the J gene TRBJ2-2; maybe TRBD1 (8 bases). The CDR3 runs 15 residues. Per the germline V gene, CDR1 is SGHAT and CDR2 is FQNNGV. Trimming left V 3 bases short and J 5 bases short, with 13 bases between. The CDR3, as DNA: TGTGCCAGCAGCTTCAGGGGGCGGGGGACCGGGGAGCTGTTTTTT. Translated: CASSFRGRGTGELFF.

This clonotype was seen more than once but under ten times. A much bigger clone sits one base away, suggesting this may be a read error. The chain links TRBV28 to TRBJ1-5; D call uncertain. This CDR3 has 16 residues. V lost 5 bases, J lost 3 bases, and 17 bases lay in between. Per germline, CDR1 MDHEN and CDR2 SYDVKM. The CDR3 nucleotides are TGTGCCAGCAGTCCCACAAGAAACGCCACCAATCAGCCCCAGCATTTT. It encodes CASSPTRNATNQPQHF.

This clonotype was observed many times. The chain employs TRBV5-1 and TRBJ2-2; 8 bases fit TRBD1. V lost 4 bases to trimming and J lost 3 bases; unmatched junction nucleotides: 8. There are 16 residues in the CDR3. The germline CDR1 and CDR2 sequences are SGHRS and YFSETQ. The CDR3 region is CASSMASDRDTGELFF. The CDR3 DNA follows: TGCGCCAGCAGCATGGCTTCGGACAGGGACACCGGGGAGCTGTTTTTT.

With respect to this clonotype: Just one base apart from a much larger clone, this may be a read error. The chain carries TRBV7-2 and TRBJ1-4, with a weak D call TRBD1 (5 bases). CDR3 length: 14 residues. Germline loops: CDR1 SGHTA, CDR2 FQGNSA. V lost 5 bases, J lost 6 bases, and 13 bases lay in between. CDR3 sequence: CTSSPRVADEKLFF. CDR3 sequence (DNA): TGTACCAGCAGCCCCAGGGTAGCAGATGAAAAACTGTTTTTT.

The table lists this clonotype with a count of one. The J gene is TRBJ2-3, the V gene TRBV12-3 or TRBV12-4, with TRBD2 identical over 9 bases. The CDR3 totals 15 residues. V was pared by 6 bases and J by 0 bases, with 4 bases of the junction left unmatched. This CDR3 reads CASSRSGRSTDTQYF. Here the CDR3 DNA reads TGTGCCAGCAGCCGGAGCGGGAGGAGCACAGATACGCAGTATTTT.

This clonotype was picked up a small number of times. The genes are TRBV18 and TRBJ2-7; 7 positions match TRBD1. In germline, CDR1 is KGHSH, CDR2 LQKENI. Trimming at V came to 3 bases and at J to 3 bases, leaving 5 bases not matched to a gene. CDR3 length: 14 residues. The DNA for the CDR3 is TGTGCCAGCTCACCTAGGGACAGAAACTACGAGCAGTACTTC. This sequence encodes CASSPRDRNYEQYF.

This clonotype was detected ten times or more. The V call is TRBV7-9, the J call TRBJ2-1; D is possibly TRBD1 (5 bases). Germline CDR1 reads SEHNR; CDR2 reads FQNEAQ (reference sequence). This CDR3 has 13 residues. V was pared by 0 bases and J by 7 bases, with 7 bases between. The CDR3 spells CASSLAAGNEQFF. CDR3 bases: TGTGCCAGCAGCTTAGCGGCAGGGAATGAGCAGTTCTTC.

This clonotype appeared many times. This chain connects TRBV12-3 or TRBV12-4 to TRBJ2-2, with 11 bases lining up with TRBD1. Trimming cost V 0 bases and J 3 bases; bases outside gene matches: 12. The CDR3 loop spans 20 amino acids. Written as DNA, the CDR3 is TGTGCCAGCAGTTTAGCGCTAAGGACAGGGGGCTCCCGGTACACCGGGGAGCTGTTTTTT. Amino acids: CASSLALRTGGSRYTGELFF.

This clonotype was recorded many times. The chain recombines TRBV30 with TRBJ2-3; D gene uncertain. V lost 3 bases to trimming and J lost 1 base, with 11 bases between them. CDR1 is GTSNPN, CDR2 SVGIG, per germline (reference sequence). The CDR3 covers 14 residues. The CDR3 here is CAWSRGQGTDTQYF. The CDR3 region has the DNA TGTGCCTGGAGCCGTGGGCAAGGCACAGATACGCAGTATTTT.

The chain joins TRBV30 to TRBJ1-1; TRBD1 might be the D (5 bases). Germline V gene sequence: CDR1 GTSNPN, CDR2 SVGIG (reference sequence). Trimming took 0 bases from V and 6 from J, leaving 11 bases between them. The CDR3 contains 13 residues. The CDR3 loop reads CAWSVLVRAEAFF. DNA of the CDR3: TGTGCCTGGAGTGTACTGGTCAGGGCTGAAGCTTTCTTT.

This clonotype came up a few times. The chain uses TRBV29-1 and TRBJ1-1; D is unclear. The germline V and J ends were trimmed by 8 bases and 0 bases, with 7 bases remaining between them. This CDR3 comprises 11 residues. Germline CDR1 and CDR2: SQVTM and ANQGSEA. This chain's CDR3 is CSCSLNTEAFF. Here the CDR3 DNA reads TGCAGCTGTTCCTTGAACACTGAAGCTTTCTTT.